This T cell receptor beta chain is from a study of T cells in Graves' hyperthyroidism and ophthalmopathy. Study-level information: Peripheral blood was collected at initial diagnosis, before any treatment.

Regions amplified from RNA transcripts were the TCR beta CDR3 regions. The HTBI set primed first-round TCR CDR3 RT-PCR. TCRdb redid the calling of the multiplex PCR reads with MiXCR, one entry per CDR3 protein. The repertoire holds around 720,000 distinct CDR3 sequences, around a third seen once, with around 29% in the top ten. V was clipped by 4 bases and J by 3 bases, with 17 bases between them. CDR3 length equals 16 residues. Germline values: CDR1 SGDLS, CDR2 YYNGEE. Clinical symptoms, serum thyroxine, TRAb, thyroid ultrasound and orbital computed tomography informed diagnoses. General observations from the study: Through a model of 13 V-J features, ophthalmopathy was separated from stable hyperthyroidism. Blood held most thyroid clonotypes expanded above 0.001 frequency.

To note about this clonotype: The antigen remains unidentified. A read error may be the cause here, since a much bigger clone is one base away. The conserved closing phenylalanine or tryptophan is absent in this CDR3, likely reflecting a read error.

Sequencing was done on a sample of blood. The rearrangement joins TRBV9 to TRBJ1-5, with D uncertain. The receptor was isolated from a woman aged 40-49 years with Graves' hyperthyroidism. In nucleotides, the CDR3 is TGTGCCAGCAGCTTAGTCCAGGAACTACCCAATCAGCCCCAGCATTCT. Its translation is CASSLVQELPNQPQHS.